These 31 T cell receptor beta chains were sequenced from one sample in a study of neurological immune-mediated disorders. In TCRdb, the 5' RACE reads were re-called with MiXCR into one record per CDR3 protein. The table records 55,000 to 70,000 distinct CDR3 sequences, roughly 10% of them present only once. Sample time point: longitudinal time-point 1 (baseline). What was sequenced was PBMCs. These receptors were collected from a male donor with HTLV-1-associated myelopathy (HAM/TSP).

The table lists this clonotype with many counts. The chain combines TRBV5-1 with TRBJ2-1; the D gene is possibly TRBD2 (6 bases). V shed 5 bases and J shed 1 base, with 13 bases lying between them. The length of the CDR3 is 15 residues. Germline CDR1 and CDR2: SGHRS and YFSETQ. CDR3 amino acids: CASSLADFSYNEQFF. In DNA, the CDR3 is TGCGCCAGCAGTTTAGCGGACTTTTCCTACAATGAGCAGTTCTTC.

This chain connects TRBV4-3 to TRBJ2-1; no definite D call. The ends were cut back, 0 bases at V and 4 bases at J, with 10 bases in the middle. CDR3 length: 15 residues. CDR1 and CDR2 (germline): LGHNA, YSLEER. The CDR3 spells CASSQEGLYYNEQFF. The CDR3 DNA sequence: TGCGCCAGCAGCCAAGAAGGGCTATATTACAATGAGCAGTTCTTC.

This clonotype was recorded many times. This chain links TRBV28 with TRBJ1-2; D gene unclear. V lost 7 bases and J 5 bases, leaving 23 bases between the germline ends. This CDR3 contains 16 residues. Germline V gives CDR1 MDHEN, CDR2 SYDVKM. The CDR3 is CASTSGFAGYGYGYTF. The CDR3 nucleotides read TGTGCCAGCACTTCGGGCTTTGCAGGTTACGGGTATGGCTACACCTTC.

There are many counts of this clonotype. The chain employs TRBV20-1 and TRBJ1-5, with D maybe TRBD1 (5 bases). The CDR3 length is 13 residues. V lost 3 bases and J lost 2, with 8 bases in between. Germline loops: CDR1 DFQATT, CDR2 SNEGSKA (reference sequence). CDR3 amino acids: CSASLGGNQPQHF. CDR3 coding DNA: TGCAGTGCTAGTTTAGGGGGCAATCAGCCCCAGCATTTT.

This clonotype was observed many times. CDR3 nucleotides: TGTGCCAGCAGTTACTCGACGGGGGAAACTAAAGCTTTCTTT. Protein: CASSYSTGETKAFF. J is TRBJ1-1 and V is TRBV6-2 or TRBV6-3; D may be TRBD1 (5 bases). The germline CDR1 and CDR2 sequences are MNHEY and SVGEGT. The CDR3 is 14 amino acids. Trimming removed 0 bases at V and 9 bases at J, with 14 bases between.

This clonotype was observed at least ten times. V is TRBV5-1 and J is TRBJ1-2, with 7 positions matching TRBD1. The CDR3 has 12 amino acids. V lost 4 bases to trimming and J lost 6 bases; unmatched junction nucleotides: 3. Per germline, CDR1 SGHRS and CDR2 YFSETQ. CDR3 region: CASSPQGDGYTF. Here the CDR3 DNA reads TGCGCCAGCAGCCCCCAGGGGGATGGCTACACCTTC.

Comment on this clonotype: Sequence at one end of the junction differs from germline and may be a read error. The genes are TRBV20-1 and TRBJ1-4; D unclear. This CDR3 has 12 residues. Per the germline V gene, CDR1 is DFQATT and CDR2 is SNEGSKA (reference sequence). The CDR3 loop is CSDRNVNEKRFF. The CDR3 DNA follows: TGCAGTGACAGAAATGTTAATGAAAAACGGTTTTTT.

This clonotype showed up many times. The V call is TRBV20-1, the J call TRBJ2-3; TRBD2 matches 10 bases. The CDR3 contains 15 residues. With 3 bases clipped from V and 4 bases from J, the junction kept 7 bases outside the gene matches. Looked up from germline, CDR1 is DFQATT and CDR2 is SNEGSKA (reference sequence). The CDR3 region has the DNA TGCAGTGCTAGCAGCCTAGCGGGGGTTGCAGATACGCAGTATTTT. This encodes CSASSLAGVADTQYF.

This clonotype has ten or more counts. The gene calls are TRBV20-1 and TRBJ2-7, with a possible D match to TRBD1 (6 bases). Germline V gene lookup returns CDR1 DFQATT and CDR2 SNEGSKA (reference sequence). With 4 bases removed from V and 5 bases from J, the gap between germline ends came to 12 bases. The CDR3 has 12 amino acids. The CDR3 protein is CSATQGIHEQYF. The DNA for the CDR3 is TGCAGTGCTACACAGGGTATCCACGAGCAGTACTTC.

In its sample, this clonotype was seen many times. V gene TRBV29-1 combines with J gene TRBJ1-2; a weak D match, TRBD1 (5 bases). The length of the CDR3 is 12 residues. Germline loops: CDR1 SQVTM, CDR2 ANQGSEA. Trimming cost V 7 bases and J 1 base, with 10 bases left between them. CDR3 bases: TGCAGCGCTCAGGACATTAACTATGGCTACACCTTC. Its translation: CSAQDINYGYTF.

In this sample, this clonotype turned up many times. The chain links TRBV5-1 to TRBJ2-2, with 7 bases lining up with TRBD1. Germline-derived CDR1 and CDR2 are SGHRS and YFSETQ. V lost 4 bases, J lost 4 bases, and 4 bases stayed unmatched. The CDR3 is 14 amino acids. The CDR3 reads CASSTGQSTGELFF. The CDR3 bases are TGCGCCAGCAGCACGGGACAGTCCACCGGGGAGCTGTTTTTT.

This clonotype has at least ten counts. V and J are TRBV18 and TRBJ2-4, with TRBD2 matching over 8 bases. The germline V gene encodes CDR1 KGHSH and CDR2 LQKENI. This CDR3 is 15 amino acids long. Trimming at V came to 1 base and at J to 6 bases, leaving 5 bases not matched to a gene. Here the CDR3 reads CASSPLGGALNIQYF. For the CDR3, the DNA is TGTGCCAGCTCACCACTCGGGGGGGCTCTAAACATTCAGTACTTC.

The chain employs TRBV11-2 and TRBJ2-5, with 7 bases lining up with TRBD1. From germline, CDR1 is SGHAT and CDR2 FQNNGV. Trimming cost V 5 bases and J 2 bases; bases outside gene matches: 8. There are 15 residues in the CDR3. The CDR3 DNA reads as TGTGCCAGCAGCCGAATAGGGACAGAACAAGAGACCCAGTACTTC. Protein sequence: CASSRIGTEQETQYF.

This clonotype was counted at least ten times. The chain has TRBV7-2 and TRBJ2-5, with D perhaps being TRBD1 or TRBD2 (5 bases each). The CDR3 is 15 amino acids. The V end lost 6 bases, the J end lost 1 base, and 15 bases lay between the germline ends. CDR1 is SGHTA and CDR2 is FQGNSA in the germline V gene. The CDR3 region is CASSSRFGGQETQYF. In nucleotides, the CDR3 is TGTGCCAGCAGTTCTAGGTTTGGGGGCCAAGAGACCCAGTACTTC. The complete variable domain, with remaining parts taken from reference TRBV7-2 and TRBJ2-5, reads GAGVSQSPSNKVTEKGKDVELRCDPISGHTALYWYRQSLGQGLEFLIYFQGNSAPDKSGLPSDRFSAERTGGSVSTLTIQRTQQEDSAVYLCASSSRFGGQETQYFGPGTRLLVL.

This clonotype was seen many times. The V and J genes are TRBV5-1 and TRBJ2-3; possibly TRBD1 for D (6 bases). The germline V gene has CDR1 SGHRS and CDR2 YFSETQ. Trimming pared 4 bases from V and 6 bases from J, leaving 15 bases between. This CDR3 has 14 amino acids. The CDR3 region has the DNA TGCGCCAGCAGCATTCCAGGGGATCGGGATACGCAGTATTTT. The encoded protein is CASSIPGDRDTQYF.

This clonotype was found many times. The V and J genes are TRBV5-1 and TRBJ2-7; 10 bases are a match to TRBD1. V was clipped by 7 bases and J by 5 bases; unmatched bases: 9. This CDR3 region has 14 residues. Germline CDR1 SGHRS, CDR2 YFSETQ. CDR3 sequence reads: CASAETGGVDEQYF. In DNA, the CDR3 is TGCGCCAGCGCTGAGACAGGGGGCGTCGACGAGCAGTACTTC.

In this sample, this clonotype turned up many times. V and J are TRBV6-2 or TRBV6-3 and TRBJ1-5; TRBD1 aligns across 8 bases. The ends lost 6 bases at V and 7 bases at J; junction bases unmatched: 11. The CDR3 sequence is 15 residues long. The germline CDR1 and CDR2 sequences are MNHEY and SVGEGT. The CDR3 DNA is TGTGCCAGCAGACCGCGACAGGGGCCACAGCAGCCCCAGCATTTT. It yields the protein CASRPRQGPQQPQHF.

As regards this clonotype: A much larger clone differs by one base, so this may be a read error. The chain employs TRBV6-6 and TRBJ2-3; TRBD2 is a possible D gene (5 bases). This CDR3 is built from 15 residues. Germline CDR1 reads MNHNY; CDR2 reads SVGAGI (reference sequence). The CDR3 DNA follows: TGTGCCAACAGTCAGCCATTCGGGAACACAGATACGCAGTATTTT. Protein sequence: CANSQPFGNTDTQYF.

This clonotype was counted many times. V is TRBV20-1 and J is TRBJ2-1; unclear D gene. CDR3 length: 14 amino acids. The V gene's germline CDR1 is DFQATT and CDR2 SNEGSKA (reference sequence). Trimming took off 6 bases at V and 12 bases at J, with 24 bases between the two ends. CDR3 in amino acids: CSAEGGSGARRQFF. The CDR3 nucleotides are TGCAGTGCAGAAGGCGGCAGTGGCGCCCGACGGCAGTTCTTC.

Only a few counts were recorded for this clonotype. The chain recombines TRBV13 with TRBJ2-1; TRBD1 is a possible D gene (6 bases). Trimming left V 6 bases short and J 10 bases short, with 16 bases between. The CDR3 has 13 amino acids. Germline assignment: CDR1 PRHDT and CDR2 FYEKMQ (reference sequence). This CDR3 reads CASRPAPGVEQFF. In DNA, the CDR3 is TGTGCCAGCAGACCCGCCCCAGGGGTCGAGCAGTTCTTC.

At least ten counts were recorded for this clonotype. The chain carries TRBV9 and TRBJ2-5; 7 positions match TRBD1. This CDR3 is built from 15 residues. The germline CDR1 and CDR2 sequences are SGDLS and YYNGEE. The V gene end was trimmed by 2 bases and the J gene end by 2 bases; junction bases not matched to a gene: 6. CDR3 coding DNA: TGTGCCAGCAGCGTGATGGGGACAGCTCAAGAGACCCAGTACTTC. This gives the protein CASSVMGTAQETQYF.

This clonotype was detected ten times or more. This chain joins TRBV5-1 and TRBJ2-7; D unresolved. Per the germline V gene, CDR1 is SGHRS and CDR2 is YFSETQ. The CDR3 sequence is 14 residues long. The ends were cut back, 3 bases at V and 2 bases at J, with 12 bases in the middle. The CDR3 is CASSSTELTYEQYF. CDR3 in DNA: TGCGCCAGCAGCTCTACAGAACTAACCTACGAGCAGTACTTC.

This clonotype was seen many times. The gene calls are TRBV3-1 and TRBJ1-4; a possible D gene is TRBD1 (6 bases). The CDR3 sequence is 13 residues long. The germline gives CDR1 LGHDT, CDR2 YNNKEL (reference sequence). Trimming cost V 2 bases and J 5 bases, with 6 bases left between them. In nucleotides, the CDR3 is TGTGCCAGCAGCCAAAGGGGGAATGAAAAACTGTTTTTT. Translating it yields CASSQRGNEKLFF.

This clonotype occurred many times. V usage is TRBV5-1 and J usage is TRBJ2-1, with TRBD2 matching 9 bases. The CDR3 length is 16 residues. Germline V gene sequence: CDR1 SGHRS, CDR2 YFSETQ. V was pared by 0 bases and J by 6 bases, with 7 bases of the junction left unmatched. The CDR3 bases are TGCGCCAGCAGCTTGGTTGGTAGCGGGGGACTCAATGAGCAGTTCTTC. Translation gives CASSLVGSGGLNEQFF.

This clonotype has ten or more counts. The chain uses TRBV19 and TRBJ1-2; 10 bases are shared with TRBD1. The germline gives CDR1 LNHDA, CDR2 SQIVND (reference sequence). The J segment lost 7 bases and the V segment lost 7 bases, leaving 12 bases of the junction unmatched. The CDR3 spans 15 residues. CDR3 sequence: CASKKTGTGDSGYTF. The CDR3 nucleotides are TGTGCCAGTAAGAAAACCGGGACAGGGGACTCTGGCTACACCTTC.

The table lists this clonotype with many counts. The genes are TRBV5-5 and TRBJ2-5; TRBD2 might be the D (7 bases). The CDR3 has 16 amino acids. The germline gives CDR1 SGHKS, CDR2 YYEKEE (reference sequence). Between the trimmed V and J ends, which lost 4 bases and 2 bases, there was a span of 18 bases. The DNA of the CDR3 is TGTGCCAGCAGCGGGATTTGGGGGGGCTCTCAAGAGACCCAGTACTTC. Translation gives CASSGIWGGSQETQYF. Variable domain in full (rest from reference TRBV5-5 and TRBJ2-5): DAGVTQSPTHLIKTRGQQVTLRCSPISGHKSVSWYQQVLGQGPQFIFQYYEKEERGRGNFPDRFSARQFPNYSSELNVNALLLGDSALYLCASSGIWGGSQETQYFGPGTRLLVL.

At least ten counts were recorded for this clonotype. The chain employs TRBV5-1 and TRBJ1-5, with a weak D call TRBD1 (5 bases). This CDR3 region has 16 residues. From germline, CDR1 is SGHRS and CDR2 YFSETQ. V shed 0 bases and J shed 6 bases, with 16 bases lying between them. The CDR3 spells CASSLGDSAGGQPQHF. CDR3 DNA sequence: TGCGCCAGCAGCTTGGGAGACTCAGCCGGGGGTCAGCCCCAGCATTTT. Variable domain in full (rest from reference TRBV5-1 and TRBJ1-5): KAGVTQTPRYLIKTRGQQVTLSCSPISGHRSVSWYQQTPGQGLQFLFEYFSETQRNKGNFPGRFSGRQFSNSRSEMNVSTLELGDSALYLCASSLGDSAGGQPQHFGDGTRLSIL.

Worth noting for this clonotype: A much larger clone lies a single base off, so this may be a read error. J is TRBJ2-2 and V is TRBV6-5, with TRBD1 as a possible D gene (6 bases). The V end lost 4 bases, the J end lost 6 bases, and 12 bases lay between the germline ends. The CDR3 contains 14 residues. In germline, CDR1 is MNHEY, CDR2 SVGAGI. CDR3 DNA sequence: TGTGCCAGCAGTTTCCTAAAGGGGGCCGGGGAGCTGTTTTTT. Translated, it gives CASSFLKGAGELFF.

This clonotype was detected ten times or more. V and J are TRBV5-1 and TRBJ2-3; the D gene is possibly TRBD2 (5 bases). Trimming removed 3 bases from V and 3 bases from J, with 8 bases in between. The CDR3 covers 13 residues. Germline-derived CDR1 and CDR2 are SGHRS and YFSETQ. The CDR3, as DNA: TGCGCCAGCAGCTCTCGGGAAACAGATACGCAGTATTTT. It yields the protein CASSSRETDTQYF.

At least ten counts were recorded for this clonotype. In nucleotides, the CDR3 is TGTGCCAGCAGCCGAAAAGGCGACAGCTCCTACGAGCAGTACTTC. The encoded protein is CASSRKGDSSYEQYF. The genes are TRBV14 and TRBJ2-7, with TRBD1 as a possible D gene (5 bases). The CDR3 consists of 15 residues. Germline V gives CDR1 SGHDN, CDR2 FVKESK. With 4 bases removed from V and 0 bases from J, the gap between germline ends came to 13 bases.

Many counts were recorded for this clonotype. This sequence joins TRBV20-1 and TRBJ2-3; D possibly corresponds to TRBD2 (7 bases). V dropped 0 bases and J dropped 4 bases, with 11 bases sitting between them. There are 14 residues in the CDR3. Germline loops: CDR1 DFQATT, CDR2 SNEGSKA (reference sequence). The CDR3 coding sequence is TGCAGTGCTAGAGAGGGGGGGCGGGCAGATACGCAGTATTTT. Translation: CSAREGGRADTQYF.